Listed below are T cell receptor beta chains from one sample, sequenced in a study of glioma-infiltrating T cells. MiXCR was run by TCRdb on the multiplex PCR reads, yielding one entry per CDR3 protein. Among under 200,000 distinct CDR3 sequences listed, around 42% were seen once. The sample taken for sequencing was glioma tissue, nonneoplastic brain tissue, or PBMCs (not recorded which). These TCRs come from a human donor with low-grade glioma or glioblastoma, undergoing nonglioma brain surgery, or in good health (not recorded which). The CDR3 runs from the conserved cysteine through the conserved F or W. The D gene is left open where the match is weak. Size is omitted from some rows. Given values are once, few, many or a class for expanded clones.

d_call	v_call	clone_size	j_call	cdr3_nt	cdr3_aa
-	TRBV6-5	-	TRBJ2-1	TGTGCCAGCACTCTAGCGAATGAGCAGTTCTTC	CASTLANEQFF
TRBD1	TRBV12-3/TRBV12-4	-	TRBJ2-5	TGTGCCAGCAGTTCGGGACAGGGGGAAGAGACCCAGTACTTC	CASSSGQGEETQYF
-	TRBV28	once	TRBJ2-5	TGTGCCAGCAGTCCCCAGGGGCTCCAAGAGACCCAGTACTTC	CASSPQGLQETQYF
TRBD1	TRBV7-8	-	TRBJ1-2	TGTGCCAGCAGCTTAGCGGGACAGGTTTACGGCTATGGCTACACCTTC	CASSLAGQVYGYGYTF
TRBD2	TRBV3-1	few	TRBJ2-5	TGTGCCAGCAGCCAAGGGACTAGCGGGAGGACGGGAGAGACCCAGTACTTC	CASSQGTSGRTGETQYF
-	TRBV2	many	TRBJ2-3	TGTGCCAGCAGTGAATTGGCAGATACGCAGTATTTT	CASSELADTQYF
-	TRBV2	-	TRBJ1-4	TGTGCCAGCAGTGAGGGCAGGGCAACTAATGAAAAACTGTTTTTT	CASSEGRATNEKLFF
TRBD1	TRBV24-1	-	TRBJ2-1	TGTGCCACCAGTGATTGGACAGGGCGAGGCGGACCCGAGTCTAGTGAGCAGTTCTTC	CATSDWTGRGGPESSEQFF
TRBD2	TRBV7-2	-	TRBJ2-7	TGTGCCAGAAGCTGGACTAGCGGGAGCTCCTACGAGCAGTACTTC	CARSWTSGSSYEQYF
-	TRBV7-2	once	TRBJ1-2	TGTGCCAGCAGGCGGGGAGAAATTCGGTTTGGCTACACCTTC	CASRRGEIRFGYTF
-	TRBV6-1	many	TRBJ2-3	TGTGCCAGCAGTGAATTCCCGCCCCTCGGGGATACGCAGTATTTT	CASSEFPPLGDTQYF
TRBD1	TRBV10-3	-	TRBJ1-1	TGTGCCATCAGTTATTTGACAGGGCCTAACACTGAAGCTTTGTTT	CAISYLTGPNTEALF